The 22 T cell receptor beta chains presented below share a single source sample, sequenced in a study of T cells after yellow fever vaccination. Using its own MiXCR run on the 5' RACE reads, TCRdb lists one record per CDR3 protein. The profile shows some 200,000 distinct CDR3 sequences, roughly 3% of them singletons. The specimen was CD4+ T cells sorted from PBMCs, collected 10 days after the yellow fever booster vaccination. The receptors come from a man aged 18 to 30 who received the YFV17D yellow fever vaccine.

In this sample, this clonotype turned up many times. The chain has TRBV10-3 and TRBJ2-2; TRBD1 agrees at 8 bases. With V trimmed by 8 bases and J by 5 bases, 10 bases remained unmatched. CDR3 size: 15 residues. The germline gives CDR1 ENHRY, CDR2 SYGVKD. This CDR3 reads CAIPGGQGRTGELFF. The CDR3 DNA reads as TGTGCCATCCCCGGTGGACAGGGACGGACCGGGGAGCTGTTTTTT.

This chain connects TRBV20-1 to TRBJ1-5; the match to TRBD1 covers 7 bases. Germline V gives CDR1 DFQATT, CDR2 SNEGSKA (reference sequence). V dropped 7 bases and J dropped 11; count of bases not matched to a gene: 8. The CDR3 is 11 residues long. This chain's CDR3 is CSVTRTGAQHF. The DNA for the CDR3 is TGCAGTGTTACACGGACAGGAGCCCAGCATTTT.

This clonotype was detected ten times or more. This chain joins TRBV20-1 and TRBJ2-1, with 11 nucleotides matching TRBD2. V was pared by 3 bases and J by 0 bases, with 4 bases of the junction left unmatched. The CDR3 loop spans 16 amino acids. Germline CDR1 is DFQATT and CDR2 is SNEGSKA (reference sequence). The CDR3 region is CSASALAGGSYNEQFF. The CDR3, as DNA: TGCAGTGCTAGTGCCCTAGCGGGGGGCTCCTACAATGAGCAGTTCTTC.

This clonotype has at least ten counts. The chain couples TRBV5-1 to TRBJ2-7; D possibly corresponds to TRBD1 (7 bases). V lost 3 bases and J 3 bases, leaving 10 bases between the germline ends. The CDR3 covers 13 residues. Germline CDR1 is SGHRS and CDR2 is YFSETQ. CDR3 in DNA: TGCGCCAGCAGCTCCCAGGGGGGCTACGAGCAGTACTTC. It yields the protein CASSSQGGYEQYF.

This clonotype was observed at least ten times. The gene calls are TRBV6-1 and TRBJ2-5; possibly TRBD1 for D (5 bases). V was trimmed by 10 bases and J by 3 bases, leaving 9 bases between them. CDR1 is MNHNS and CDR2 is SASEGT in the germline V gene. This CDR3 region has 11 residues. The CDR3 DNA reads TGTGCCAACAGGCAGGAAGAGACCCAGTACTTC. This sequence encodes CANRQEETQYF.

The sample holds many counts of this clonotype. The CDR3 DNA follows: TGCGCCAGCAGCTTGGCCGGCTCAACTAATGAAAAACTGTTTTTT. Amino acid sequence: CASSLAGSTNEKLFF. This chain connects TRBV5-1 to TRBJ1-4; the D is unclear. This CDR3 spans 15 amino acids. From germline, CDR1 is SGHRS and CDR2 YFSETQ. The V and J ends lost 0 bases and 0 bases respectively, with 6 bases between them.

This clonotype was seen ten or more times. The chain employs TRBV5-1 and TRBJ2-7; a weak D match, TRBD2 (6 bases). The germline gives CDR1 SGHRS, CDR2 YFSETQ. Trimming took 5 bases from V and 6 from J, leaving 24 bases between them. The CDR3 is 16 amino acids. The CDR3 DNA reads TGCGCCAGCAGTCGGGTAGCGGATATCTTGGCCGGCGAGCAGTACTTC. It is translated as CASSRVADILAGEQYF.

This clonotype was seen repeatedly, ten times or more. The chain has TRBV29-1 and TRBJ2-3; D is unclear. Germline V gene lookup returns CDR1 SQVTM and CDR2 ANQGSEA. This CDR3 has 13 residues. V was pared by 4 bases and J by 0 bases, with 8 bases between. CDR3 in DNA: TGCAGCGTTGTAACAGCTAGCACAGATACGCAGTATTTT. It is translated as CSVVTASTDTQYF.

This clonotype was found a few times. V and J are TRBV5-5 and TRBJ2-1; 9 positions match TRBD2. The CDR3 contains 20 residues. J gave up 0 bases and V 4 bases, and 17 bases lay outside the gene matches. The germline gives CDR1 SGHKS, CDR2 YYEKEE (reference sequence). The CDR3 nucleotides read TGTGCCAGCAGCCCCGGGATTAGCGGGGGCGCATACAGCTCCTACAATGAGCAGTTCTTC. It is translated as CASSPGISGGAYSSYNEQFF. Looking up the rest from reference TRBV5-5 and TRBJ2-1 gives the full variable domain: DAGVTQSPTHLIKTRGQQVTLRCSPISGHKSVSWYQQVLGQGPQFIFQYYEKEERGRGNFPDRFSARQFPNYSSELNVNALLLGDSALYLCASSPGISGGAYSSYNEQFFGPGTRLTVL.

This clonotype appeared a few times. The chain joins TRBV4-3 to TRBJ1-6; D not resolved. Germline CDR1 LGHNA, CDR2 YSLEER. V was cut by 0 bases and J by 8 bases, with 20 bases left in between. CDR3 length: 18 residues. The CDR3 DNA follows: TGCGCCAGCAGCCAAGATCACCGCGTCGGGCAGTTTCATTCACCCCTCCACTTT. Amino acid sequence: CASSQDHRVGQFHSPLHF.

The chain is built from TRBV12-3 or TRBV12-4 and TRBJ1-1; D gene uncertain. This CDR3 contains 14 residues. V shed 3 bases and J shed 4 bases, with 12 bases lying between them. The CDR3 DNA follows: TGTGCCAGCAGTTTCACAACGATGGGCACTGAAGCTTTCTTT. Translated, it gives CASSFTTMGTEAFF.

A few counts support this clonotype. The V and J genes are TRBV7-9 and TRBJ1-5, with D possibly being TRBD1 (6 bases). Germline lookup yields CDR1 SEHNR and CDR2 FQNEAQ (reference sequence). V shed 3 bases and J shed 6 bases, with 6 bases lying between them. The CDR3 spans 12 residues. CDR3 region: CASSLGAQPQHF. CDR3 bases: TGTGCCAGCAGCTTGGGGGCTCAGCCCCAGCATTTT.

The chain combines TRBV6-5 with TRBJ1-1, with 7 bases identical to TRBD1. CDR1 and CDR2 (germline): MNHEY, SVGAGI. The CDR3 runs 15 residues. With V trimmed by 3 bases and J by 6 bases, 10 bases remained unmatched. CDR3 amino acids: CASSYQGEMISEAFF. In DNA, the CDR3 is TGTGCCAGCAGTTATCAGGGGGAGATGATCTCTGAAGCTTTCTTT.

There are many counts of this clonotype. The chain couples TRBV7-2 to TRBJ2-5; D is ambiguous. Trimming stripped 5 bases from V and 4 bases from J, with 14 bases between. The CDR3 runs to 14 residues. Per the germline V gene, CDR1 is SGHTA and CDR2 is FQGNSA. The CDR3 here is CASSPRTLTETQYF. DNA for the CDR3: TGTGCCAGCAGCCCGCGGACCTTAACAGAGACCCAGTACTTC.

The chain joins TRBV7-2 to TRBJ1-6; unclear D gene. The CDR3 is made up of 16 amino acids. V lost 2 bases, J lost 6 bases, and 14 bases lay in between. Per germline, CDR1 SGHTA and CDR2 FQGNSA. CDR3 nucleotides: TGTGCCAGCAGCTTAAACGGAGGCCTCTCTAATTCACCCCTCCACTTT. Encoded protein: CASSLNGGLSNSPLHF.

This clonotype has a handful of counts. The chain couples TRBV18 to TRBJ1-2; D is unresolved. The CDR3 contains 14 residues. CDR1 and CDR2 from the germline V gene are KGHSH and LQKENI. V lost 4 bases and J lost 1, with 10 bases in between. The CDR3 region is CASSLEQINYGYTF. The CDR3 DNA follows: TGTGCCAGCTCACTGGAACAGATTAACTATGGCTACACCTTC.

The chain carries TRBV5-6 and TRBJ2-1; the match to TRBD2 covers 8 bases. Germline CDR1 and CDR2: SGHDT and YYEEEE. The CDR3 has 15 residues. V dropped 2 bases and J dropped 8; count of bases not matched to a gene: 9. The CDR3: CASSFESGGSDEQFF. CDR3 bases: TGTGCCAGCAGCTTCGAGTCGGGGGGGTCGGATGAGCAGTTCTTC.

This clonotype has just a few counts. This rearrangement joins TRBV20-1 to TRBJ1-2; D gene uncertain. The germline V gene has CDR1 DFQATT and CDR2 SNEGSKA (reference sequence). The length of the CDR3 is 12 residues. The V end was cut by 0 bases, the J end by 8 bases, with 10 bases between. The CDR3 nucleotides read TGCAGTGCTAGAGATCCGTTCAGGGGCTACACCTTC. Translation gives CSARDPFRGYTF.

The V and J genes are TRBV7-3 and TRBJ2-7; possible D gene TRBD2, 5 bases. Germline-derived CDR1 and CDR2 are SGHTA and FQGTGA. The CDR3 extends over 13 amino acids. V lost 4 bases and J 6 bases, leaving 13 bases between the germline ends. As DNA, the CDR3 is TGTGCCAGCAGCTCCGGTCCGGGGAGCGAGCAGTACTTC. It is translated as CASSSGPGSEQYF.

The table lists this clonotype with many counts. This chain links TRBV6-2 or TRBV6-3 with TRBJ2-3; 9 nucleotides match TRBD1. The CDR3 totals 12 residues. J was trimmed by 11 bases and V by 6 bases; bases with no gene match: 6. The germline V gene encodes CDR1 MNHEY and CDR2 SVGEGT. CDR3 DNA: TGTGCCAGCAGCAACACAGGGGGCGAGCAGTATTTT. Translation: CASSNTGGEQYF.

CDR3 sequence (DNA): TGTGCCAGCAGCTTATTTAGCGGGGGTAATGAGCAGTTCTTC. Translating it yields CASSLFSGGNEQFF. The chain combines TRBV11-2 with TRBJ2-1, with 9 bases that match TRBD2. The trim removed 2 bases at V and 7 bases at J, leaving 3 bases unmatched. This CDR3 spans 14 amino acids. Germline V gene data show CDR1 as SGHAT and CDR2 as FQNNGV.

As regards this clonotype: Since the CDR3 does not end with the conserved phenylalanine or tryptophan, this likely comes from a read error. The chain joins TRBV5-4 to TRBJ2-5; no definite D call. The CDR3 spans 13 residues. CDR1 and CDR2 from the germline V gene are SGHNT and YYREEE (reference sequence). Trimming cost V 0 bases and J 1 base, with 4 bases left between them. The CDR3 protein is CASSLVRQETQYL. In nucleotides, the CDR3 is TGTGCCAGCAGCTTGGTCCGCCAAGAGACCCAGTACCTC.